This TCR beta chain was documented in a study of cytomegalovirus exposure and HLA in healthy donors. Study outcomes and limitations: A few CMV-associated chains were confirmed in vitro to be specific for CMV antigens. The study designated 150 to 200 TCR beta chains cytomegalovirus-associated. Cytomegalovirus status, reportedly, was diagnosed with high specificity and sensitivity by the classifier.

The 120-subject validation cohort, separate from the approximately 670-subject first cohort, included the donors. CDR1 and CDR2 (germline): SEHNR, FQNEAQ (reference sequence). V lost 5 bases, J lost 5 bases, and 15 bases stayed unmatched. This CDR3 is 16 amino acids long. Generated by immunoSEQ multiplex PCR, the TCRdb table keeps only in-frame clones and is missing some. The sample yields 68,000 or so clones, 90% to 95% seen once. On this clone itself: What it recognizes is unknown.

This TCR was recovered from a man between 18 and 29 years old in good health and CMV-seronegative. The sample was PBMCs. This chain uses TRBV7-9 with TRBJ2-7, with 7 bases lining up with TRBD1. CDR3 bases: TGTGCCAGCAGCCTCTCCTACCGGGACAGATTTGACGAGCAGTACTTC. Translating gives CASSLSYRDRFDEQYF.